The 5 T cell receptor beta chains below all came from one sample that was sequenced in a study of T cell responses to AZD1222 COVID-19 vaccine. Assay: immunoSEQ multiplex PCR; the TCRdb copy retains only in-frame clones and omits some. The data contain around 70,000 clones, around 89% of them singletons. This specimen was peripheral blood, taken 28 days after the second dose of the MenACWY control vaccine. Every receptor here comes from an adult who received the MenACWY meningococcal vaccine as a control.

V gene TRBV6-5 combines with J gene TRBJ1-5, with a tentative D call TRBD1 (6 bases). The CDR3 consists of 15 residues. V was trimmed by 2 bases and J by 6 bases, leaving 14 bases between them. Germline-derived CDR1 and CDR2 are MNHEY and SVGAGI. The CDR3 here is CASSYPRDMGQPQHF. The CDR3 nucleotides read TGTGCCAGCAGTTACCCCCGGGACATGGGTCAGCCCCAGCATTTT.

The chain employs TRBV30 and TRBJ2-7; 9 positions agree with TRBD1. CDR1 and CDR2 from the germline V gene are GTSNPN and SVGIG (reference sequence). After removal of 1 base from V and 4 bases from J, the junction contained 2 bases not matched to a gene. CDR3 size: 13 residues. Written as DNA, the CDR3 is TGTGCCTGGAGTGCGGACAGGGGTTACGAGCAGTACTTC. This encodes CAWSADRGYEQYF.

The chain combines TRBV9 with TRBJ2-7; 9 bases are a match to TRBD2. This CDR3 contains 13 residues. CDR1 and CDR2 from the germline V gene are SGDLS and YYNGEE. The J segment lost 7 bases and the V segment lost 0 bases, leaving 2 bases of the junction unmatched. The CDR3 nucleotides read TGTGCCAGCAGCGTAGCTAGCGGGGCAGAGCAGTACTTC. Its protein product is CASSVASGAEQYF.

The V and J genes are TRBV6-1 and TRBJ2-5; the D is unclear. CDR3 length: 13 amino acids. Germline loops: CDR1 MNHNS, CDR2 SASEGT. V lost 3 bases, J lost 5 bases, and 10 bases lay in between. The CDR3 DNA reads as TGTGCCAGCAGTGACCTCTATGCCGAGACCCAGTACTTC. Translated: CASSDLYAETQYF.

This chain connects TRBV5-4 to TRBJ2-7; D might be TRBD2 (6 bases). This CDR3 is built from 14 residues. V was shortened by 0 bases and J by 5 bases, with 12 bases between the two germline ends. The germline V gene encodes CDR1 SGHNT and CDR2 YYREEE (reference sequence). The CDR3 DNA is TGTGCCAGCAGCTTGGAGGCGGGAAGGGACGAGCAGTACTTC. This gives the protein CASSLEAGRDEQYF. Complete variable domain (other parts from reference TRBV5-4 and TRBJ2-7): ETGVTQSPTHLIKTRGQQVTLRCSSQSGHNTVSWYQQALGQGPQFIFQYYREEENGRGNFPPRFSGLQFPNYSSELNVNALELDDSALYLCASSLEAGRDEQYFGPGTRLTVT.